This TCR beta chain was obtained from a study of T cells in Graves' hyperthyroidism and ophthalmopathy. Study results and limitations: In the blood, most expanded thyroid clonotypes above 0.001 appeared as well.

The CDR3 regions of TCR beta were amplified from RNA transcripts. RT-PCR in the first round (using the HTBI primer set) targeted the TCR CDR3. TCRdb independently ran MiXCR on the multiplex PCR reads; one entry per CDR3 protein. In the table there are some 600,000 distinct CDR3 sequences, 14% of which are singletons. With regard to this clonotype: Its target is unknown.

V lost 9 bases, J lost 6 bases, and 11 bases stayed unmatched. Germline V gene data show CDR1 as MNHNS and CDR2 as SASEGT. The CDR3 loop spans 14 amino acids. The clonotype originates from a woman in her 30s with Graves' hyperthyroidism that later progressed to Graves' ophthalmopathy. The sequenced material came from blood. The genes are TRBV6-1 and TRBJ2-1; 7 bases fit TRBD1. CDR3 amino acids: CASKPDRVGNEQFF. For the CDR3, the DNA is TGTGCCAGTAAGCCCGACAGGGTTGGCAATGAGCAGTTCTTC.